Listed below are T cell receptor beta chains from one sample, sequenced in a study of technical replicates of blood from several donors. Assay used: immunoSEQ multiplex PCR; TCRdb lists only in-frame clones, some missing. The sample includes 75,000 or so clones, approximately 93% seen only once; the top ten take less than 0.5%. The sequencing sample was made of T cells isolated from PBMCs. Receptor source: a human donor in good health. Both conserved end residues are trimmed from each CDR3.

>11|TRBV6-1
ASSVLAMYEQF
>12|TRBV7-3
ASSQGRPTYEQY
>10|TRBV19
ASSSPTDTQY
>11|TRBV5-1
ASTREMNTEAF
>9|TRBV10-3
AISAGDTQY
>17|TRBV7-7
ASSSYRRDREYSNQPQH
>12|TRBV2
ASDLTGDTGELF
>11|TRBV19
ASSLRSNQPQH
>11|TRBV19
ASSTQGLGEQY
>16|TRBV4-3
ASSQETPGLGQWDTQY
>14|TRBV27
ASSLNTGGVDTEAF
>14|TRBV9
ASSEFAGGPSDTQY
>11|TRBV27
ASGIAEYNEQF
>13|TRBV5-4
ASSLPSGNVGEQY
>11|TRBV2
ASSTSGSYEQY
>11|TRBV28
ASSRGLPGEQY
>12|TRBV15
ATSRVEGTGELF
>14|TRBV27
ASSQILAGGPDTQY
>13|TRBV19
ASSPGQISGNTIY
>13|TRBV28
ASSKDRDGDQPQH
>14|TRBV14
ASSQALSGRSYEQY
>14|TRBV15
ATSRAGRLDNQPQH
>14|TRBV11-3
ASSWTGSASYNEQF
>10|TRBV19
ATRTANTEAF
>11|TRBV2
ASIGGNNQPQH
>14|TRBV7-2
ASSRRAGVGSSEQY
>10|TRBV7-8
ASSLNSYEQY
>12|TRBV10-3
ATDRDSPGTEAF
>12|TRBV4-2
ASSQAVLAETQY
>12|TRBV2
ASRETVNTGELF
>12|TRBV11-3
ASSLVRGTDTQY
>13|TRBV27
ASSLYAGETDTQY
>13|TRBV30
AWTPGLAGADEQF
>11|TRBV7-2
ASSFGANYGYT
>12|TRBV30
AWNRDRGSYEQY
>12|TRBV7-3
ASKEEGMNTEAF
>14|TRBV6-1
ASSELKFGTGGGYT
>11|TRBV6-5
ASSRSERSEAF
>16|TRBV7-3
ASSLKPVTSGFTYEQY
>13|TRBV5-4
ASSLEPGDTGELF